This T cell receptor beta chain was profiled in a study of Graves' ophthalmopathy and Graves' hyperthyroidism. Overall study findings and caveats: Sensitivity of 85% to 90% and specificity of approximately 76% were achieved when a 13-signature model separated ophthalmopathy from stable hyperthyroidism. The model predicted progression of ophthalmopathy with a sensitivity of about 68%, and its specificity was roughly 77%.

This clonotype was seen ten or more times. Its antigen is undetermined. RNA served as the template for amplifying TCR beta CDR3 regions. Investigators did first-round RT-PCR with HTBI primers, then second-round multiplex PCR. One entry per CDR3 protein results from TCRdb running MiXCR on the multiplex PCR reads. The table includes roughly 1.1 million distinct CDR3 sequences, 35% to 40% detected once. V gave up 1 base and J gave up 5 bases; unmatched junction bases: 5. Per the germline V gene, CDR1 is SGHTA and CDR2 is FQGNSA. This CDR3 is 15 amino acids long. Sequencing was carried out using peripheral blood or thyroid tissue (not recorded which). The rearrangement joins TRBV7-2 to TRBJ1-1; TRBD1 aligns across 9 bases. The receptor was derived from an adult man with Graves' hyperthyroidism. Written as DNA, the CDR3 is TGTGCCAGCAGCTTAGTATGGGACAGGGTTACTGAAGCTTTCTTT. Translated, it gives CASSLVWDRVTEAFF.